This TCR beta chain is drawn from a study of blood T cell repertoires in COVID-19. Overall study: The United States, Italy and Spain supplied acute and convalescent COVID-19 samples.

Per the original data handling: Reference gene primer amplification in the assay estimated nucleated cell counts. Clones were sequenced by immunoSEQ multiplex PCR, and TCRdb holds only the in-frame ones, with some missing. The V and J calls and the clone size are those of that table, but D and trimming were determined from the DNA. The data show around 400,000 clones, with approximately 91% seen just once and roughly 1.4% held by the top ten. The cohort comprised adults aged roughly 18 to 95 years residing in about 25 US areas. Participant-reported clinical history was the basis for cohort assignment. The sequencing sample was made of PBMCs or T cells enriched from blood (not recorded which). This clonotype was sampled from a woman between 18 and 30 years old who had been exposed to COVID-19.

CDR3 residues: CASSSSGGAGTQYF. The CDR3 region has the DNA TGTGCCAGCAGTTCTAGCGGGGGGGCAGGTACGCAGTATTTT. The J gene is TRBJ2-3, the V gene TRBV28; 12 bases are a match to TRBD2. After removal of 4 bases from V and 8 bases from J, the junction contained 4 bases not matched to a gene. CDR3 length: 14 residues. Germline values: CDR1 MDHEN, CDR2 SYDVKM.